Following are 9 T cell receptor beta chains from one sample sequenced in a study of shared clonotypes between healthy human individuals. In the naive CD8 group, cells lacked CD45RO and were positively selected for CCR7, so terminally differentiated effector memory CD45RA+ cells were left out. The table came from immunoSEQ multiplex PCR; TCRdb's copy has only in-frame clones and leaves some out. Of about 2.1 million clones listed, 93% are singletons. Material: naive CD8+ T cells from PBMCs. These receptors all come from a man aged 18 to 30 in good health. Some clones in this sample may be carry-over from other donors' samples.

J is TRBJ2-2 and V is TRBV28, with D tentatively TRBD2 (5 bases). In germline, CDR1 is MDHEN, CDR2 SYDVKM. This CDR3 spans 13 amino acids. Trimming shortened V by 7 bases and J by 4 bases, and 10 bases separated the two germline ends. In nucleotides, the CDR3 is TGTGCCAGCACCGAGGGCCTCACCGGGGAGCTGTTTTTT. Amino acids: CASTEGLTGELFF. Supplemented by reference TRBV28 and TRBJ2-2, the full variable domain reads DVKVTQSSRYLVKRTGEKVFLECVQDMDHENMFWYRQDPGLGLRLIYFSYDVKMKEKGDIPEGYSVSREKKERFSLILESASTNQTSMYLCASTEGLTGELFFGEGSRLTVL.

This clone was picked up a small number of times. The rearrangement uses TRBV28 and TRBJ1-1; D not certain. Germline-derived CDR1 and CDR2 are MDHEN and SYDVKM. The V end lost 5 bases, the J end lost 10 bases, and 14 bases lay between the germline ends. This CDR3 has 12 amino acids. Written as DNA, the CDR3 is TGTGCCAGCAGTATGGTTCCGACCTCAGCTTTCTTT. It encodes CASSMVPTSAFF.

A note on this clone: Other nucleotide sequences in the sample specify the same CDR3. The V call is TRBV4-2, the J call TRBJ1-1; D is undetermined. The V end lost 1 base, the J end lost 4 bases, and 4 bases lay between the germline ends. The germline CDR1 and CDR2 sequences are LGHNA and YNFKEQ. This CDR3 region has 12 residues. The CDR3 reads CASSQAGTEAFF. CDR3 coding DNA: TGTGCCAGCAGCCAAGCCGGCACTGAAGCTTTCTTT.

The genes are TRBV5-3 and TRBJ2-6, with D perhaps TRBD1 (5 bases). TRBV5-3 is designated an ORF whose function remains uncertain. The CDR3 runs to 18 residues. Between the trimmed V and J ends, which lost 4 bases and 2 bases, there was a span of 19 bases. CDR3 sequence reads: CARSAMGQLTPGANVLTF. As DNA, the CDR3 is TGTGCCAGAAGCGCCATGGGGCAGCTCACCCCTGGGGCCAACGTCCTGACTTTC.

This chain links TRBV10-3 with TRBJ2-2, with 8 bases fitting TRBD2. The CDR3 is 15 amino acids. With 5 bases clipped from V and 1 base from J, the junction kept 3 bases outside the gene matches. The germline V gene has CDR1 ENHRY and CDR2 SYGVKD. CDR3 sequence reads: CAISPGLVNTGELFF. In DNA form, the CDR3 reads TGTGCCATCAGTCCGGGACTAGTGAACACCGGGGAGCTGTTTTTT.

The chain links TRBV28 to TRBJ2-1, with 8 bases lining up with TRBD2. V dropped 8 bases and J dropped 2; count of bases not matched to a gene: 11. The CDR3 is 16 amino acids. Germline CDR1 reads MDHEN; CDR2 reads SYDVKM. The CDR3, as DNA: TGTGCCAGCCTTACCCCAGCGGGGGAAGCCTACAATGAGCAGTTCTTC. Residues: CASLTPAGEAYNEQFF. The entire variable domain, with the rest obtained from reference TRBV28 and TRBJ2-1, is as follows: DVKVTQSSRYLVKRTGEKVFLECVQDMDHENMFWYRQDPGLGLRLIYFSYDVKMKEKGDIPEGYSVSREKKERFSLILESASTNQTSMYLCASLTPAGEAYNEQFFGPGTRLTVL.

This clone was counted a few times. This chain uses TRBV11-2 with TRBJ1-1; 7 bases agree with TRBD1. This CDR3 spans 15 amino acids. Losses at the gene ends were 4 bases for V and 3 bases for J; bases not matched to a gene: 8. Germline assignment: CDR1 SGHAT and CDR2 FQNNGV. CDR3 nucleotide sequence: TGTGCCAGCAGCTACCCGACAGGGATCGACACTGAAGCTTTCTTT. Its translation is CASSYPTGIDTEAFF.

This clone showed up just a few times. This rearrangement joins TRBV7-2 to TRBJ1-1; D is unclear. CDR1 is SGHTA and CDR2 is FQGNSA in the germline V gene. This CDR3 contains 14 residues. V was clipped by 4 bases and J by 11 bases, with 20 bases between them. CDR3 nucleotides: TGTGCCAGCAGCTCCCCGGGAGGGAGTGGGATTGCTTTCTTT. Residues: CASSSPGGSGIAFF.

The CDR3 nucleotides read TGTGCCAGAAGCGCCAAAACTGGGAGCTCCTATAATTCACCCCTCCACTTT. It yields the protein CARSAKTGSSYNSPLHF. This chain links TRBV5-3 with TRBJ1-6, with D unresolved. TRBV5-3 is an open reading frame, and its role is uncertain. This CDR3 contains 17 residues. Trimming removed 4 bases at V and 0 bases at J, with 14 bases between.